Below are 20 T cell receptor beta chains sequenced from a single sample in a study of T cell changes during pregnancy in multiple sclerosis. Profiled with immunoSEQ multiplex PCR; TCRdb holds only in-frame clones, not every one. The top ten clones hold more than 0.85% of a sample with around 80,000 clones, more than 90% of them seen once. The material was peripheral blood, obtained in the second trimester of pregnancy. These receptors all come from a female donor with multiple sclerosis, enrolled in a pregnancy study.

The chain is built from TRBV6-4 and TRBJ2-1; the D gene is possibly TRBD2 (5 bases). The CDR3 totals 16 residues. CDR1 is MRHNA and CDR2 is SNTAGT in the germline V gene. V lost 4 bases and J lost 0, with 13 bases in between. The CDR3 here is CASSGQSGLSYNEQFF. CDR3 bases: TGTGCCAGCAGTGGGCAAAGCGGACTCTCCTACAATGAGCAGTTCTTC.

The chain joins TRBV4-2 to TRBJ2-3, with D possibly being TRBD2 (6 bases). Germline values: CDR1 LGHNA, CDR2 YNFKEQ. CDR3 length: 16 amino acids. V was cut by 1 base and J by 2 bases, with 13 bases left in between. CDR3 nucleotides: TGTGCCAGCAGCCAAGTCAATAGCGGAAACACAGATACGCAGTATTTT. This translates into CASSQVNSGNTDTQYF.

This clone has more than one count but fewer than ten. The rearrangement links TRBV6-1 to TRBJ1-5, with 9 bases fitting TRBD1. The CDR3 runs to 15 residues. In germline, CDR1 is MNHNS, CDR2 SASEGT. V was pared by 3 bases and J by 4 bases, with 4 bases of the junction left unmatched. This chain's CDR3 is CASSDGQGLNQPQHF. Here the CDR3 DNA reads TGTGCCAGCAGTGACGGACAGGGGTTGAATCAGCCCCAGCATTTT.

The V and J genes are TRBV6-1 and TRBJ2-1; D is ambiguous. Germline CDR1 MNHNS, CDR2 SASEGT. There are 11 residues in the CDR3. Between the trimmed V and J ends, which lost 3 bases and 7 bases, there was a span of 4 bases. The CDR3 DNA reads TGTGCCAGCAGTGATGTAAATGAGCAGTTCTTC. This encodes CASSDVNEQFF.

The chain employs TRBV28 and TRBJ2-1; no clear D. Germline CDR1 MDHEN, CDR2 SYDVKM. The length of the CDR3 is 11 residues. V dropped 4 bases and J dropped 9 bases, with 7 bases sitting between them. The CDR3 region is CASSSSGEQFF. CDR3 coding DNA: TGTGCCAGCAGTTCCAGTGGTGAGCAGTTCTTC.

The chain uses TRBV11-2 and TRBJ1-2; a possible D gene is TRBD1 (6 bases). Germline CDR1 reads SGHAT; CDR2 reads FQNNGV. V lost 0 bases and J 7 bases, leaving 12 bases between the germline ends. The CDR3 has 14 amino acids. In nucleotides, the CDR3 is TGTGCCAGCAGCTTAGAACCAGGGGAGAGTGGCTACACCTTC. It codes for CASSLEPGESGYTF.

The genes are TRBV9 and TRBJ2-2, with a weak D call TRBD1 (7 bases). Germline assignment: CDR1 SGDLS and CDR2 YYNGEE. This CDR3 is 15 amino acids long. Trimming left V 0 bases short and J 5 bases short, with 11 bases between. CDR3 amino acids: CASSVAAGGTGELFF. The CDR3 DNA reads TGTGCCAGCAGCGTAGCGGCAGGGGGGACCGGGGAGCTGTTTTTT.

A single count supports this clone. The gene calls are TRBV7-3 and TRBJ2-7; a weak D match, TRBD1 (5 bases). Germline CDR1 and CDR2: SGHTA and FQGTGA. With 2 bases removed from V and 6 bases from J, the gap between germline ends came to 11 bases. The CDR3 runs 13 residues. CDR3 bases: TGTGCCAGCAGCTTAGACCCTAGGGGCGAGCAGTACTTC. It translates to CASSLDPRGEQYF.

This rearrangement joins TRBV2 to TRBJ1-1, with a tentative D call TRBD1 (5 bases). This CDR3 comprises 14 residues. Trimming left V 9 bases short and J 2 bases short, with 16 bases between. Germline CDR1 is SNHLY and CDR2 is FYNNEI. CDR3 DNA: TGTGCCAGTCTTGGGATGACAGTTAACACTGAAGCTTTCTTT. Protein: CASLGMTVNTEAFF.

The genes are TRBV25-1 and TRBJ2-7, with D unclear. Germline assignment: CDR1 MGHDK and CDR2 SYGVNS. V dropped 6 bases and J dropped 6 bases, with 9 bases sitting between them. The CDR3 consists of 11 residues. The CDR3 region is CASSFFLEQYF. The CDR3 coding sequence is TGTGCCAGCAGCTTCTTTCTCGAGCAGTACTTC.

This clone was detected only once. The genes are TRBV9 and TRBJ2-7; 8 bases agree with TRBD1. Trimming removed 4 bases from V and 2 bases from J; junction bases left unmatched: 11. Germline CDR1 SGDLS, CDR2 YYNGEE. This CDR3 is 16 amino acids long. The CDR3 coding sequence is TGTGCCAGCAGCATTACCCCGGGACAGGACACCTACGAGCAGTACTTC. This gives the protein CASSITPGQDTYEQYF.

This chain joins TRBV9 and TRBJ1-2, with 9 bases aligning to TRBD1. The J segment lost 7 bases and the V segment lost 3 bases, leaving 10 bases of the junction unmatched. Germline lookup yields CDR1 SGDLS and CDR2 YYNGEE. The CDR3 spans 15 residues. The CDR3 region has the DNA TGTGCCAGCAGCGGGGCGGACAGGGGCCGGTCTGGCTACACCTTC. Protein: CASSGADRGRSGYTF.

The chain couples TRBV6-1 to TRBJ1-2, with unresolved D. The CDR3 is 17 amino acids. V was pared by 1 base and J by 3 bases, with 18 bases between. The germline V gene encodes CDR1 MNHNS and CDR2 SASEGT. The CDR3 DNA sequence: TGTGCCAGCAGTGAAGTAACGAGACGCGAGGCTTACTATGGCTACACCTTC. Translated: CASSEVTRREAYYGYTF.

Regarding this clone: Its ends do not fully match the called genes, so a read error is possible. The rearrangement joins TRBV2 to TRBJ2-5; 10 nucleotides agree with TRBD1. CDR1 is SNHLY and CDR2 is FYNNEI in the germline V gene. The CDR3 is 15 amino acids. The CDR3 loop reads CASSHPTGGADSEDF. CDR3 in DNA: TGTGCCAGCAGCCACCCGACAGGGGGCGCCGACTCCGAGGACTTC. Full variable domain (rest looked up from reference TRBV2 and TRBJ2-5): EPEVTQTPSHQVTQMGQEVILRCVPISNHLYFYWYRQILGQKVEFLVSFYNNEISEKSEIFDDQFSVERPDGSNFTLKIRSTKLEDSAMYFCASSHPTGGADSEDFGPGTRLLVL.

This sequence joins TRBV11-3 and TRBJ2-1, with no clear D. The CDR3 has 12 amino acids. The germline CDR1 and CDR2 sequences are SGHNT and YENEEA. V shed 8 bases and J shed 6 bases, with 11 bases lying between them. The CDR3 DNA sequence: TGTGCCAGCGGCGGTCCGGGCAATGAGCAGTTCTTC. Encoded protein: CASGGPGNEQFF.

This clone was picked up one time. V gene TRBV4-3 combines with J gene TRBJ1-4; 11 bases are a match to TRBD1. Germline-derived CDR1 and CDR2 are LGHNA and YSLEER. The CDR3 totals 14 residues. Trimming took 3 bases from V and 14 from J; bases not matched to a gene: 8. CDR3 DNA sequence: TGCGCCAGCAGCCAGGAGGGACAGGGGGGACGTCTGTTTTTT. Amino acids: CASSQEGQGGRLFF.

The chain is built from TRBV27 and TRBJ2-3; 8 positions agree with TRBD2. V shed 6 bases and J 2 bases; nucleotides not matched to a gene: 7. The CDR3 has 15 residues. Germline V lookup: CDR1 MNHEY, CDR2 SMNVEV (reference sequence). As DNA, the CDR3 is TGTGCCAGCAGGCCCCTAGCGGGCATCACAGATACGCAGTATTTT. Protein product: CASRPLAGITDTQYF.

The chain employs TRBV7-3 and TRBJ2-1, with TRBD2 identical over 11 bases. The CDR3 runs 14 residues. Trimming cost V 4 bases and J 7 bases; bases outside gene matches: 3. Looked up from germline, CDR1 is SGHTA and CDR2 is FQGTGA. Here the CDR3 reads CASSYLAGGNEQFF. The CDR3 nucleotides read TGTGCCAGCAGCTATTTAGCGGGAGGGAATGAGCAGTTCTTC.

The rearrangement uses TRBV9 and TRBJ2-7, with D unresolved. Germline V lookup: CDR1 SGDLS, CDR2 YYNGEE. This CDR3 contains 14 residues. Trimming took 3 bases from V and 6 from J, leaving 16 bases between them. CDR3 sequence reads: CASSGRVELGEQYF. Here the CDR3 DNA reads TGTGCCAGCAGCGGTCGGGTTGAGCTCGGCGAGCAGTACTTC.

This chain joins TRBV7-2 and TRBJ1-2, with 9 bases that match TRBD1. Germline CDR1 is SGHTA and CDR2 is FQGNSA. This CDR3 spans 14 amino acids. The V gene end was trimmed by 5 bases and the J gene end by 10 bases; junction bases not matched to a gene: 11. The CDR3 nucleotides are TGTGCCAGCAGCAGAAGGACAGGGGAAAAAGACTACACCTTC. The encoded protein is CASSRRTGEKDYTF. Together with reference TRBV7-2 and TRBJ1-2, the CDR3 gives the full variable domain: GAGVSQSPSNKVTEKGKDVELRCDPISGHTALYWYRQSLGQGLEFLIYFQGNSAPDKSGLPSDRFSAERTGGSVSTLTIQRTQQEDSAVYLCASSRRTGEKDYTFGSGTRLTVV.